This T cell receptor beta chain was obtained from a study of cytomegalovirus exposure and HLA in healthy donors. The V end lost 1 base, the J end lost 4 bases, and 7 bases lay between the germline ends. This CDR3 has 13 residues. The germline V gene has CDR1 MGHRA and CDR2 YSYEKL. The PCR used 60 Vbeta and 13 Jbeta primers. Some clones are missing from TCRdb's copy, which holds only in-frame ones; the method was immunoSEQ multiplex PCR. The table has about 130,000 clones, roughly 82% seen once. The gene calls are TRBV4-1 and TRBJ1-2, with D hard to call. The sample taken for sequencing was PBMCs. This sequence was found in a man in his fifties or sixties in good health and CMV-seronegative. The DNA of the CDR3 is TGCGCCAGCAGCCAAGTGTCGGGCTATGGCTACACCTTC. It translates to CASSQVSGYGYTF.